Below, 22 T cell receptor beta chains from the same sample are listed, as sequenced in a study of T cell responses to AZD1222 COVID-19 vaccine (dated by TCRdb to the early 2020s). The time point label here, explained by the study, means: baseline before first vaccination. The library relied on the immunoSEQ multiplex PCR assay. TCRdb obtained this table from immuneACCESS and retained in-frame rearrangements with V and J assigned. These tables miss some clones; where compared with another copy, unresolved V genes account for less than half of the shortfall, and the remainder is unexplained. The sample profile shows approximately 180,000 clones; 70% to 90% of them were found once. The ten largest make up around 6.4% of the sample. The source material was peripheral blood, sampled on day 0 of AZD1222 vaccination. Receptors were obtained from an adult in good health.

The rearrangement links TRBV7-2 to TRBJ1-4; TRBD1 might be the D (6 bases). CDR3 length: 16 residues. V was shortened by 5 bases and J by 7 bases, with 20 bases between the two germline ends. The germline V gene encodes CDR1 SGHTA and CDR2 FQGNSA. The CDR3 DNA sequence: TGTGCCAGCAGCCTCGTACAGGGATTGCGGGGTGAAAAACTGTTTTTT. This gives the protein CASSLVQGLRGEKLFF.

The chain carries TRBV2 and TRBJ1-2; D not resolved. Germline-derived CDR1 and CDR2 are SNHLY and FYNNEI. V shed 4 bases and J shed 5 bases, with 14 bases lying between them. There are 14 residues in the CDR3. CDR3 sequence: CASSAPVTRYGYTF. As DNA, the CDR3 is TGTGCCAGCAGTGCACCAGTAACTAGGTATGGCTACACCTTC.

The sample holds one count of this clone. The chain uses TRBV30 and TRBJ1-2, with D tentatively TRBD1 (6 bases). This CDR3 is 13 amino acids long. V lost 0 bases, J lost 8 bases, and 13 bases lay in between. Germline CDR1 GTSNPN, CDR2 SVGIG (reference sequence). CDR3 bases: TGTGCCTGGAGTGTAGGGGGGGCGCAAGGCTACACCTTC. Protein: CAWSVGGAQGYTF.

Written as DNA, the CDR3 is TGCAGCGTGGGGACGGGGGGGACAGCTGGAAACACCATATATTTT. This gives the protein CSVGTGGTAGNTIYF. The chain carries TRBV29-1 and TRBJ1-3, with TRBD1 identical over 7 bases. V was pared by 6 bases and J by 2 bases, with 10 bases of the junction left unmatched. Germline lookup yields CDR1 SQVTM and CDR2 ANQGSEA. This CDR3 spans 15 amino acids.

This chain uses TRBV10-3 with TRBJ2-7; 8 nucleotides match TRBD1. The CDR3 consists of 14 residues. CDR1 and CDR2 (germline): ENHRY, SYGVKD. Trimming took 6 bases from V and 7 from J; bases not matched to a gene: 11. This CDR3 reads CAISPRGRVGEQYF. CDR3 coding DNA: TGTGCCATCAGCCCCAGGGGGCGCGTGGGGGAGCAGTACTTC.

The chain uses TRBV27 and TRBJ1-2, with D perhaps matching TRBD1 (5 bases). The CDR3 has 17 residues. The germline V and J ends were trimmed by 4 bases and 5 bases, with 23 bases remaining between them. The germline gives CDR1 MNHEY, CDR2 SMNVEV (reference sequence). DNA of the CDR3: TGTGCCAGCAGTTCAAGATTTGGCAGGGACGAATCGTATGGCTACACCTTC. It specifies CASSSRFGRDESYGYTF.

The chain employs TRBV7-2 and TRBJ1-4, with D maybe TRBD1 (6 bases). V lost 3 bases and J lost 5, with 10 bases in between. Germline CDR1 SGHTA, CDR2 FQGNSA. The CDR3 covers 14 residues. In nucleotides, the CDR3 is TGTGCCAGCAGCTTGGACAGCCAGAATGAAAAACTGTTTTTT. Amino acids: CASSLDSQNEKLFF.

V usage is TRBV5-6 and J usage is TRBJ1-2; TRBD1 is a possible D gene (6 bases). Germline CDR1 is SGHDT and CDR2 is YYEEEE. The V gene lost 0 bases and the J gene lost 4 bases, with 16 bases spanning the gap. This CDR3 is 16 amino acids long. The CDR3 is CASSLVGGGLGYGYTF. For the CDR3, the DNA is TGTGCCAGCAGCTTGGTAGGCGGGGGCCTCGGCTATGGCTACACCTTC.

This clone is a singleton in its sample. The J gene is TRBJ2-5, the V gene TRBV10-1; no definite D call. Germline CDR1 and CDR2: WNHNN and SYGVQD (reference sequence). The CDR3 is 16 residues long. V was clipped by 6 bases and J by 7 bases, with 24 bases between them. CDR3 nucleotides: TGCGCCAGCAGCACTGCCGATAAGGAGCCCGTGAGGACCCAGTACTTC. It codes for CASSTADKEPVRTQYF.

The rearrangement joins TRBV5-4 to TRBJ2-1, with D tentatively TRBD1 or TRBD2 (5 bases each). Germline lookup yields CDR1 SGHNT and CDR2 YYREEE (reference sequence). The CDR3 consists of 15 residues. V was shortened by 5 bases and J by 2 bases, with 14 bases between the two germline ends. CDR3 bases: TGTGCCAGCAGTCGCCGGGACGGTACCTACAATGAGCAGTTCTTC. This gives the protein CASSRRDGTYNEQFF.

The chain employs TRBV7-9 and TRBJ2-5; TRBD1 might be the D (5 bases). Trimming cost V 5 bases and J 1 base, with 17 bases left between them. CDR3 length: 16 amino acids. Germline assignment: CDR1 SEHNR and CDR2 FQNEAQ (reference sequence). CDR3 residues: CASSVPFVGPQETQYF. The CDR3 nucleotides are TGTGCCAGCAGCGTTCCCTTTGTGGGGCCCCAAGAGACCCAGTACTTC. Combining the CDR3 with reference TRBV7-9 and TRBJ2-5 gives the whole variable domain DTGVSQNPRHKITKRGQNVTFRCDPISEHNRLYWYRQTLGQGPEFLTYFQNEAQLEKSRLLSDRFSAERPKGSFSTLEIQRTEQGDSAMYLCASSVPFVGPQETQYFGPGTRLLVL.

V usage is TRBV7-7 and J usage is TRBJ2-1; D is possibly TRBD2 (6 bases). Germline values: CDR1 SSHAT, CDR2 FNYEAQ (reference sequence). V dropped 5 bases and J dropped 0 bases, with 11 bases sitting between them. The length of the CDR3 is 15 residues. CDR3 sequence (DNA): TGTGCCAGCAGCCGAACCGGGAGCTCCTACAATGAGCAGTTCTTC. Translated: CASSRTGSSYNEQFF.

The CDR3 reads CASSDRVTSTDTQYF. DNA for the CDR3: TGTGCCAGCAGTGACCGCGTTACTAGCACAGATACGCAGTATTTT. V gene TRBV6-1 combines with J gene TRBJ2-3; D ambiguous. Trimming took off 3 bases at V and 0 bases at J, with 10 bases between the two ends. Germline V gene lookup returns CDR1 MNHNS and CDR2 SASEGT. CDR3 size: 15 residues.

This rearrangement joins TRBV6-1 to TRBJ2-2; D may be TRBD1 (5 bases). Germline CDR1 is MNHNS and CDR2 is SASEGT. This CDR3 region has 16 residues. V was cut by 4 bases and J by 0 bases, with 12 bases left in between. CDR3 sequence reads: CASSAQGLTNTGELFF. The CDR3, as DNA: TGTGCCAGCAGTGCTCAGGGCCTCACGAACACCGGGGAGCTGTTTTTT.

The chain couples TRBV5-6 to TRBJ1-5; possible D gene TRBD1, 6 bases. The CDR3 consists of 17 residues. V lost 0 bases and J lost 4, with 17 bases in between. CDR1 is SGHDT, CDR2 YYEEEE, per germline. CDR3 coding DNA: TGTGCCAGCAGCTTGGAAAGGGGGACCCTTATTAATCAGCCCCAGCATTTT. This codes for CASSLERGTLINQPQHF.

The V call is TRBV5-1, the J call TRBJ2-7; 11 positions match TRBD1. The trim removed 4 bases at V and 0 bases at J, leaving 12 bases unmatched. The CDR3 runs to 18 residues. Germline-derived CDR1 and CDR2 are SGHRS and YFSETQ. The CDR3 DNA follows: TGCGCCAGCAGCACCAGGACAGGGGGCGGAATAAGCTCCTACGAGCAGTACTTC. Its protein is CASSTRTGGGISSYEQYF.

The chain combines TRBV18 with TRBJ2-7, with D perhaps TRBD1 (6 bases). V gave up 5 bases and J gave up 2 bases, with 13 bases separating them. The CDR3 has 14 amino acids. Germline-derived CDR1 and CDR2 are KGHSH and LQKENI. The CDR3: CASSSTGITYEQYF. CDR3 coding DNA: TGTGCCAGCTCATCCACAGGGATTACCTACGAGCAGTACTTC. Variable domain in full (rest from reference TRBV18 and TRBJ2-7): NAGVMQNPRHLVRRRGQEARLRCSPMKGHSHVYWYRQLPEEGLKFMVYLQKENIIDESGMPKERFSAEFPKEGPSILRIQQVVRGDSAAYFCASSSTGITYEQYFGPGTRLTVT.

The V gene is TRBV21-1, the J gene TRBJ2-7. TRBV21-1 is termed a pseudogene. CDR3 length: 16 residues. The CDR3 here is CASSKVRKTVESEQYF. In DNA, the CDR3 is TGTGCCAGCAGCAAAGTGAGGAAAACAGTCGAGTCCGAGCAGTACTTC.

DNA of the CDR3: TGTGCCAGCAGTTTACCCGGCAGCTACCAAGAGACCCAGTACTTC. Translation: CASSLPGSYQETQYF. The chain links TRBV28 to TRBJ2-5, with D unclear. This CDR3 comprises 15 residues. V shed 2 bases and J shed 0 bases, with 10 bases lying between them. Germline assignment: CDR1 MDHEN and CDR2 SYDVKM.

The table lists this clone with many counts. The chain is built from TRBV30 and TRBJ1-3; 9 positions match TRBD1. CDR3 length: 16 residues. Germline CDR1 is GTSNPN and CDR2 is SVGIG (reference sequence). V shed 0 bases and J 3 bases; nucleotides not matched to a gene: 6. The CDR3 loop is CAWSVNRGPYGNTIYF. The CDR3 bases are TGTGCCTGGAGTGTTAACAGGGGGCCATATGGAAACACCATATATTTT.

This chain connects TRBV9 to TRBJ1-3; D is uncertain. V lost 8 bases to trimming and J lost 0 bases, with 6 bases between them. The CDR3 sequence is 12 residues long. Looked up from germline, CDR1 is SGDLS and CDR2 is YYNGEE. As DNA, the CDR3 is TGTGCCAGTAAGAGCTCTGGAAACACCATATATTTT. Its translation is CASKSSGNTIYF. Full variable domain (missing parts from reference TRBV9 and TRBJ1-3): DSGVTQTPKHLITATGQRVTLRCSPRSGDLSVYWYQQSLDQGLQFLIQYYNGEERAKGNILERFSAQQFPDLHSELNLSSLELGDSALYFCASKSSGNTIYFGEGSWLTVV.

The chain couples TRBV7-9 to TRBJ2-5, with 13 bases lining up with TRBD2. CDR3 length: 16 amino acids. V shed 5 bases and J 5 bases; nucleotides not matched to a gene: 8. CDR1 SEHNR and CDR2 FQNEAQ come from the germline V gene (reference sequence). The CDR3 region has the DNA TGTGCCAGCAGCCCCCCGGGACTAGCGGGGATGGAGACCCAGTACTTC. The encoded protein is CASSPPGLAGMETQYF. The variable domain in full, completed from reference TRBV7-9 and TRBJ2-5, reads DTGVSQNPRHKITKRGQNVTFRCDPISEHNRLYWYRQTLGQGPEFLTYFQNEAQLEKSRLLSDRFSAERPKGSFSTLEIQRTEQGDSAMYLCASSPPGLAGMETQYFGPGTRLLVL.